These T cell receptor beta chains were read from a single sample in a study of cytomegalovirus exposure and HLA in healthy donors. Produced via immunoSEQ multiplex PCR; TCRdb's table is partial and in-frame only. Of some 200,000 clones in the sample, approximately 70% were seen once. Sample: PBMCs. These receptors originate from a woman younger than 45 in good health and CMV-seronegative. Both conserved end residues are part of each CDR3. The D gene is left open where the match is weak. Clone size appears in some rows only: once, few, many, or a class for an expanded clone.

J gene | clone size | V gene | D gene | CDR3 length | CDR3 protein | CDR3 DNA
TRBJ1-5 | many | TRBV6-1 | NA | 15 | CASSEARGGNQPQHF | TGTGCCAGCAGTGAAGCCAGGGGCGGCAATCAGCCCCAGCATTTT
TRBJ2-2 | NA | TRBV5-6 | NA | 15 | CASSLAAFNTGELFF | TGTGCCAGCAGCTTGGCAGCGTTCAACACCGGGGAGCTGTTTTTT
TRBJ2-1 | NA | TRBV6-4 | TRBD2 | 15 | CASSDSGRAGGGQFF | TGTGCCAGCAGTGACTCGGGGAGAGCGGGAGGTGGGCAGTTCTTC
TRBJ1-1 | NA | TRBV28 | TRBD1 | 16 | CASSPRSTGWSTEAFF | TGTGCCAGCAGTCCCCGGTCGACAGGGTGGAGCACTGAAGCTTTCTTT
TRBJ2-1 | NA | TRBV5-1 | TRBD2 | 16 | CASSFILAGGHNEQFF | TGCGCCAGCAGCTTTATTCTAGCGGGAGGGCACAATGAGCAGTTCTTC
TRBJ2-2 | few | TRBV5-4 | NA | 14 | CASSQLVQGGELFF | TGTGCCAGCAGTCAGCTTGTTCAGGGCGGGGAGCTGTTTTTT
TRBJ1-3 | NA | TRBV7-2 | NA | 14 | CASSLSVAGNTIYF | TGTGCCAGCAGCTTATCGGTAGCCGGAAACACCATATATTTT
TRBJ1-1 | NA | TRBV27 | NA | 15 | CASSFSQRMNTEAFF | TGTGCCAGCAGTTTTTCTCAGCGAATGAACACTGAAGCTTTCTTT
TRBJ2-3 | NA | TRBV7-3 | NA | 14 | CASSLAGSTDTQYF | TGTGCCAGCAGCTTAGCGGGGAGCACAGATACGCAGTATTTT
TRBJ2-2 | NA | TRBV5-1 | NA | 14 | CATSLSGNTGELFF | TGCGCCACCTCACTTAGCGGGAACACCGGGGAGCTGTTTTTT
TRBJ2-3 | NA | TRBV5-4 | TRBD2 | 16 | CASSRRLADNTDTQYF | TGTGCCAGCAGCCGAAGACTAGCGGATAACACAGATACGCAGTATTTT
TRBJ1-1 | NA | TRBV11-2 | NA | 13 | CASSLRLDPEAFF | TGTGCCAGCAGCCTGAGGCTCGATCCAGAAGCTTTCTTT
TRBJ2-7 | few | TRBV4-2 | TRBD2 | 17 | CASSQDIGTSGGYEQYF | TGTGCCAGCAGCCAAGATATCGGGACTAGCGGGGGATACGAGCAGTACTTC
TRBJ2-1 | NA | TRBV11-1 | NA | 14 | CASGRDNSYNEQFF | TGTGCCAGCGGACGGGACAACTCCTACAATGAGCAGTTCTTC